This T cell receptor beta chain was sequenced during a study of T-cell reconstitution after alpha-beta-depleted transplantation in children. Germline lookup yields CDR1 SGDLS and CDR2 YYNGEE. The CDR3 extends over 14 amino acids. V was clipped by 0 bases and J by 4 bases, with 10 bases between them. This clonotype occurred a few times. A library of TCRbeta sequences, prepared with unique molecular identifiers, was generated. Each CDR3 protein gets one entry after TCRdb re-called the PCR reads with MiXCR. The table includes just under 550,000 distinct CDR3 sequences, about a sixth detected once. This TCR was sampled from a human donor who donated a stem cell graft to a child with acute lymphoblastic leukemia. The specimen was PBMCs from the stem cell graft donor, collected from the stem cell graft. The chain is built from TRBV9 and TRBJ1-1, with D unresolved. CDR3 sequence (DNA): TGTGCCAGCAGCGTAGGATGGGGTAGCACTGAAGCTTTCTTT. Translating gives CASSVGWGSTEAFF.